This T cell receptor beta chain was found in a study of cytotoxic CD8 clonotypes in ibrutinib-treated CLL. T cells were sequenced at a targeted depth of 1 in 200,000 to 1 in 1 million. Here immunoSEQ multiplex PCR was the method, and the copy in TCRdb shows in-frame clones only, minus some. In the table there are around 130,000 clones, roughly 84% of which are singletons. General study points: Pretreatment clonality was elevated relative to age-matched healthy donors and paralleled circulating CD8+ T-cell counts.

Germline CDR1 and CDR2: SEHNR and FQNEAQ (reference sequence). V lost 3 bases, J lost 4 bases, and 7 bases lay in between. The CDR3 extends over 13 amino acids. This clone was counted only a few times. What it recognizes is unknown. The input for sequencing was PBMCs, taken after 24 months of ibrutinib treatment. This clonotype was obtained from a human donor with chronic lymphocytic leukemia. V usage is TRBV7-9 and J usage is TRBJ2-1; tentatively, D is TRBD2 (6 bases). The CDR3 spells CASSFGGYNEQFF. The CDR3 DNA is TGTGCCAGCAGCTTCGGGGGTTACAATGAGCAGTTCTTC. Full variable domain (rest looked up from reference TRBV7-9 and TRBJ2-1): DTGVSQNPRHKITKRGQNVTFRCDPISEHNRLYWYRQTLGQGPEFLTYFQNEAQLEKSRLLSDRFSAERPKGSFSTLEIQRTEQGDSAMYLCASSFGGYNEQFFGPGTRLTVL.